This TCR beta chain is drawn from a study of radiotherapy plus CTLA-4 blockade in lung cancer. Study-level results: Among blood TCR repertoires after radiotherapy plus ipilimumab, tumor-derived clones expanded.

Germline V lookup: CDR1 MNHNS, CDR2 SASEGT. Trimming cost V 3 bases and J 7 bases, with 16 bases left between them. The CDR3 sequence is 14 residues long. Only a few counts were recorded for this clone. The antigen remains unidentified. The assay was immunoSEQ multiplex PCR, and TCRdb's table has in-frame clones only and misses some. Of some 100,000 clones in the sample, around 81% are singletons; the top ten hold just over 14%. This receptor was obtained from a human donor with non-small cell lung cancer that progressed on radiotherapy plus ipilimumab. This material consisted of peripheral blood, taken from a patient treated with radiotherapy plus ipilimumab. The J gene is TRBJ2-7, the V gene TRBV6-1; D possibly corresponds to TRBD2 (6 bases). The CDR3 here is CASSEAGIPEEQYF. For the CDR3, the DNA is TGTGCCAGCAGTGAGGCGGGAATCCCCGAGGAGCAGTACTTC.